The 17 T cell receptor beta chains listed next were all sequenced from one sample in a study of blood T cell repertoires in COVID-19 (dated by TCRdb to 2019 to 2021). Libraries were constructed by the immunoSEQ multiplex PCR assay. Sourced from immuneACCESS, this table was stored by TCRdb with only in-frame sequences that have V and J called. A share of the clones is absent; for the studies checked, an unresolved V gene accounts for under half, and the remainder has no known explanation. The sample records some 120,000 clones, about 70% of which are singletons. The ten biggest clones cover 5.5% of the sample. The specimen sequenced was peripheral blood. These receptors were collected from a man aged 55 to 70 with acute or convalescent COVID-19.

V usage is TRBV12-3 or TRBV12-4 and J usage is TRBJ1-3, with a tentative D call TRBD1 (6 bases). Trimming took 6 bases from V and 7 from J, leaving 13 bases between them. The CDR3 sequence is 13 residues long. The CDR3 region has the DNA TGTGCCAGCAGGGGACAACTGGAGAACACCATATATTTT. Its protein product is CASRGQLENTIYF.

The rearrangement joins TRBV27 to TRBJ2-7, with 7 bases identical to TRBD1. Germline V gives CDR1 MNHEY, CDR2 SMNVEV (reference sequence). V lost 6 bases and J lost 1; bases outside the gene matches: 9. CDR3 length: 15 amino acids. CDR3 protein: CASRDGTVTSYEQYF. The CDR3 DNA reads TGTGCCAGCAGGGACGGGACAGTGACTTCCTACGAGCAGTACTTC.

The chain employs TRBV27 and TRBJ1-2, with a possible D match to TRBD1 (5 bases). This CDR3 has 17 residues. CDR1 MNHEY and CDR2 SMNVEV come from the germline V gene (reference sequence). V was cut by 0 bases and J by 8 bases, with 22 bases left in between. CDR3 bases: TGTGCCAGCAGTTTATCTTACATGGGGCAGGGCCCCGAAGGCTACACCTTC. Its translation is CASSLSYMGQGPEGYTF.

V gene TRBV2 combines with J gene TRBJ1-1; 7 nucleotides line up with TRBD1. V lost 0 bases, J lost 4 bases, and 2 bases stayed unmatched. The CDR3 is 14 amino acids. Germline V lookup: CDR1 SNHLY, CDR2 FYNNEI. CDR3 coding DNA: TGTGCCAGCAGTGAAGCGGGGACAGTCACTGAAGCTTTCTTT. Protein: CASSEAGTVTEAFF. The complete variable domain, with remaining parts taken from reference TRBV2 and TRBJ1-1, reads EPEVTQTPSHQVTQMGQEVILRCVPISNHLYFYWYRQILGQKVEFLVSFYNNEISEKSEIFDDQFSVERPDGSNFTLKIRSTKLEDSAMYFCASSEAGTVTEAFFGQGTRLTVV.

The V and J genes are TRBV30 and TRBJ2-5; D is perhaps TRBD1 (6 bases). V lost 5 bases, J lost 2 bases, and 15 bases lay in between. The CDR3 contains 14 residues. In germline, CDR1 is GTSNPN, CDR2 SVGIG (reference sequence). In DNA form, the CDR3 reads TGTGCCTGGGTAAAACCGGGACATCAAGAGACCCAGTACTTC. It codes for CAWVKPGHQETQYF.

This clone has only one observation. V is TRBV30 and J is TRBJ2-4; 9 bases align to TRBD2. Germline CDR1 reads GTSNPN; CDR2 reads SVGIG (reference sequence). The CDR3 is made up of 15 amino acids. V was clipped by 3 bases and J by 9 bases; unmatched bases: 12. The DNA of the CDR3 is TGTGCCTGGAGCGACGTAGCGGGAGTAGGTATCATTCAGTACTTC. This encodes CAWSDVAGVGIIQYF.

The CDR3: CASSQGTSGYEQYF. The CDR3, as DNA: TGCGCCAGCAGCCAAGGGACTAGCGGCTACGAGCAGTACTTC. The genes are TRBV4-1 and TRBJ2-7; 10 bases line up with TRBD2. The CDR3 is 14 amino acids. The germline V gene has CDR1 MGHRA and CDR2 YSYEKL. The junction had 0 bases not matched to a gene; V was cut back by 1 base and J by 3 bases.

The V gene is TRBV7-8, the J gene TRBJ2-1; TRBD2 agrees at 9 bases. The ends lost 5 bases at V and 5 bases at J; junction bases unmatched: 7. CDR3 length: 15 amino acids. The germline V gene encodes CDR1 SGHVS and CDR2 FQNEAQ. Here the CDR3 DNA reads TGTGCCAGCAGCCATATAGCGGGGGCCAACAATGAGCAGTTCTTC. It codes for CASSHIAGANNEQFF.

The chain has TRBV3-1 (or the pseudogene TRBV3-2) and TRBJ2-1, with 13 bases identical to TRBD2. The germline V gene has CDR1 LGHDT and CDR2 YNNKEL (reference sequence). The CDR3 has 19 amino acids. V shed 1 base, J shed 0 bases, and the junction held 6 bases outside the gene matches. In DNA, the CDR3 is TGTGCCAGCAGCCAAGTTCCGGGACTAGCGGGGAGCTCCTACAATGAGCAGTTCTTC. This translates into CASSQVPGLAGSSYNEQFF.

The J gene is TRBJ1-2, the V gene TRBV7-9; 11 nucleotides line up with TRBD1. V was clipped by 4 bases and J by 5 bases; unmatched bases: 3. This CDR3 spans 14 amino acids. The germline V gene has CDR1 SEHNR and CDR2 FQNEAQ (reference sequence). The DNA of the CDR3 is TGTGCCAGCAGCTCCGGGACAGGGGGTTATGGCTACACCTTC. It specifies CASSSGTGGYGYTF. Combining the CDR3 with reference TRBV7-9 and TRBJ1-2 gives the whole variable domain DTGVSQNPRHKITKRGQNVTFRCDPISEHNRLYWYRQTLGQGPEFLTYFQNEAQLEKSRLLSDRFSAERPKGSFSTLEIQRTEQGDSAMYLCASSSGTGGYGYTFGSGTRLTVV.

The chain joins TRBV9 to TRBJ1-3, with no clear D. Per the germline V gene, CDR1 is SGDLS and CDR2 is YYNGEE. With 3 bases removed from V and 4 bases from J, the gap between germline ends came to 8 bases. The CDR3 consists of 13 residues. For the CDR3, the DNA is TGTGCCAGCAGCGGACCGCGGGGAAACACCATATATTTT. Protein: CASSGPRGNTIYF.

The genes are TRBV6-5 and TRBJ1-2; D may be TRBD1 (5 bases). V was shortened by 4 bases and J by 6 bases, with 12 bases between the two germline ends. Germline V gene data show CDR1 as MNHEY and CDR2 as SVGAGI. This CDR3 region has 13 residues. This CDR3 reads CASSFKGLDGYTF. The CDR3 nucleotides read TGTGCCAGCAGTTTTAAGGGGCTGGATGGCTACACCTTC.

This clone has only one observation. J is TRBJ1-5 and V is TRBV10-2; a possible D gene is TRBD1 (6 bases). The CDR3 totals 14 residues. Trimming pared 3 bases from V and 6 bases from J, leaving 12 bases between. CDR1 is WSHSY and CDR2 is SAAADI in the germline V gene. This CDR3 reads CASSDGGGTQPQHF. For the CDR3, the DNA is TGCGCCAGCAGTGACGGGGGGGGCACTCAGCCCCAGCATTTT.

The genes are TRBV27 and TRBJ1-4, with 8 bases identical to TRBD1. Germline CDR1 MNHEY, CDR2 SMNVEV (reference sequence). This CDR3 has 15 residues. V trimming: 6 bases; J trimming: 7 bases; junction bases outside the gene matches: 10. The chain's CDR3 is CASSLGQGVAEKLFF. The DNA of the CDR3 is TGTGCCAGCAGCCTCGGACAGGGAGTAGCTGAAAAACTGTTTTTT.

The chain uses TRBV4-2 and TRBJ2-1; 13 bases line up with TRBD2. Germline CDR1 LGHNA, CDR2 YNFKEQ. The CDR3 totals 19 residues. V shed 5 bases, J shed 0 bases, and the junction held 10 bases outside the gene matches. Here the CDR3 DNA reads TGTGCCAGCAGCTCCGGACTAGCGGGGGTCGTCAGCTCCTACAATGAGCAGTTCTTC. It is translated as CASSSGLAGVVSSYNEQFF.

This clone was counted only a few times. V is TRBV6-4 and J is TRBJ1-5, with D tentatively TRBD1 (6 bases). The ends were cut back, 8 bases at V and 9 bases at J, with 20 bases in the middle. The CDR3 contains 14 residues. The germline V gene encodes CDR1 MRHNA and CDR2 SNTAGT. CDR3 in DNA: TGTGCCAGCGAGAGTCAGGGGCCTCGAGGGCCCCAGCATTTT. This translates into CASESQGPRGPQHF.

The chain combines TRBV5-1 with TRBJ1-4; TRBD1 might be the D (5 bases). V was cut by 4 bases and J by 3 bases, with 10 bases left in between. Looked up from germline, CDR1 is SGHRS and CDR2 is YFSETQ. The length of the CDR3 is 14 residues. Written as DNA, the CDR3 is TGCGCCAGCAGCATCGACAGCGCTAATGAAAAACTGTTTTTT. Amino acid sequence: CASSIDSANEKLFF.